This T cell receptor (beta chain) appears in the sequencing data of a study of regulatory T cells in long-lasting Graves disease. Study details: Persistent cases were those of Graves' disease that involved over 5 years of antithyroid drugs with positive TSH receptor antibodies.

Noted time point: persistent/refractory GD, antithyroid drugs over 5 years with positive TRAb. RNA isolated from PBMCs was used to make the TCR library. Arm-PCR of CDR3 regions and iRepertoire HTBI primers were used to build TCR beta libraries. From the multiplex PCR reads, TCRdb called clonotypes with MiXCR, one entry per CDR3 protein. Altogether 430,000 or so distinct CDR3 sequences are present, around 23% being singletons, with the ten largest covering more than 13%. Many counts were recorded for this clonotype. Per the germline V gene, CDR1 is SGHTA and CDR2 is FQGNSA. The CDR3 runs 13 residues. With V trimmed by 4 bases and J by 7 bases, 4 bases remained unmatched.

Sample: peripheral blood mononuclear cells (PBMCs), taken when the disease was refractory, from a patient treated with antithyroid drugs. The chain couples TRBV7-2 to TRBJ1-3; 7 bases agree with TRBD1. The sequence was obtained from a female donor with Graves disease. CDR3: CASSSTGSNTIYF. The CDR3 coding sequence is TGTGCCAGCAGCTCGACAGGGTCCAACACCATATATTTT.